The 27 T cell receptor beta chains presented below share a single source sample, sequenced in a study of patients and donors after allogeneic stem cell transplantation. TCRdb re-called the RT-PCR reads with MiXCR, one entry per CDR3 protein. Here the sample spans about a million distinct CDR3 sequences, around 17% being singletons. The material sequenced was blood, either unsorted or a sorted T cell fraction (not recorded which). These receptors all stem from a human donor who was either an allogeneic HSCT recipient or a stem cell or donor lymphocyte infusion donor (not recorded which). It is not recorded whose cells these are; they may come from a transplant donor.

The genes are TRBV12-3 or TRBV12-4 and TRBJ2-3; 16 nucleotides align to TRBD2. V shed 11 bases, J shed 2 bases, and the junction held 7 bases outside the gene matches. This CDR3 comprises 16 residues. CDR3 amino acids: CACGTSGGAPTDTQYF. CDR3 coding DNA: TGTGCCTGCGGGACTAGCGGGGGGGCCCCCACAGATACGCAGTATTTT.

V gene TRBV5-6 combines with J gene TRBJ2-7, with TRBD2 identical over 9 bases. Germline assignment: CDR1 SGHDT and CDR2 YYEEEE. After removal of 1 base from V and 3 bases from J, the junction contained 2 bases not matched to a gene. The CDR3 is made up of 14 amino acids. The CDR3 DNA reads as TGTGCCAGCAGCTTGCTAGCGGGGATCTACGAGCAGTACTTC. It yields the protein CASSLLAGIYEQYF.

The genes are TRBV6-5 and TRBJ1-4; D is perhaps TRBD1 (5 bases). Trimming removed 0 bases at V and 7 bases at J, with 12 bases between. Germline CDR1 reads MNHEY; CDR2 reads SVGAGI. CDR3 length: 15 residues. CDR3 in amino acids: CASSYSAGQGEKLFF. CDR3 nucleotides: TGTGCCAGCAGTTACTCGGCAGGGCAGGGTGAAAAACTGTTTTTT.

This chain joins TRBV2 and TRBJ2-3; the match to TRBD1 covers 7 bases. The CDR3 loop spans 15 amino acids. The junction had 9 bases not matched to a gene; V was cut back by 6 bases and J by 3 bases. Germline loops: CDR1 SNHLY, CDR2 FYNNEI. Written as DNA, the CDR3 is TGTGCCAGCAGGGAAAGACAGGGTTTGACAGATACGCAGTATTTT. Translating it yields CASRERQGLTDTQYF.

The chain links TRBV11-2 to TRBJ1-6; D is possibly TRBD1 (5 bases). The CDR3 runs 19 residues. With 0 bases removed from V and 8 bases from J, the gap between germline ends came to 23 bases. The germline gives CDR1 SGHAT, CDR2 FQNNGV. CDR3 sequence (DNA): TGTGCCAGCAGCTTAGACCCCCCGCTGAGGGGAGCGGTTTATTCACCCCTCCACTTT. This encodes CASSLDPPLRGAVYSPLHF. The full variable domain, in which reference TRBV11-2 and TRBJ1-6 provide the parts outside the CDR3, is EAGVAQSPRYKIIEKRQSVAFWCNPISGHATLYWYQQILGQGPKLLIQFQNNGVVDDSQLPKDRFSAERLKGVDSTLKIQPAKLEDSAVYLCASSLDPPLRGAVYSPLHFGNGTRLTVT.

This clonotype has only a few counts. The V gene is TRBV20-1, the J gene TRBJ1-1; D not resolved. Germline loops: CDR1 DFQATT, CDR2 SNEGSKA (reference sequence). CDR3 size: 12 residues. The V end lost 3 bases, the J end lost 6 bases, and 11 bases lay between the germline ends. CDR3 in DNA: TGCAGTGCTAGCCGGGTGGGGTCTGAAGCTTTCTTT. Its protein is CSASRVGSEAFF.

The CDR3 DNA sequence: TGTGCCATCGGGAGGAGTTCCTATAATTCACCCCTCCACTTT. Its protein is CAIGRSSYNSPLHF. The chain has TRBV10-3 and TRBJ1-6; D gene unclear. V dropped 8 bases and J dropped 1 base, with 9 bases sitting between them. This CDR3 is built from 14 residues. Germline CDR1 ENHRY, CDR2 SYGVKD.

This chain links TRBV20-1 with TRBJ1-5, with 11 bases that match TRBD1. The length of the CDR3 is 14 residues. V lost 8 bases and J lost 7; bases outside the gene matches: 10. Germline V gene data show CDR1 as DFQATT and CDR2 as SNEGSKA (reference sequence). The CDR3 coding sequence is TGCAGTTCAACGGGACAGGGGGTAGGGCAGCCCCAGCATTTT. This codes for CSSTGQGVGQPQHF.

CDR3 in amino acids: CASSLERLAVYEQFF. The DNA of the CDR3 is TGTGCCAGCAGCTTAGAAAGACTAGCGGTGTATGAGCAGTTCTTC. This chain connects TRBV11-2 to TRBJ2-1; 9 positions match TRBD2. The CDR3 is made up of 15 amino acids. V lost 0 bases to trimming and J lost 8 bases; unmatched junction nucleotides: 5. Germline CDR1 and CDR2: SGHAT and FQNNGV. Drawing the rest from reference TRBV11-2 and TRBJ2-1, the complete variable domain is EAGVAQSPRYKIIEKRQSVAFWCNPISGHATLYWYQQILGQGPKLLIQFQNNGVVDDSQLPKDRFSAERLKGVDSTLKIQPAKLEDSAVYLCASSLERLAVYEQFFGPGTRLTVL.

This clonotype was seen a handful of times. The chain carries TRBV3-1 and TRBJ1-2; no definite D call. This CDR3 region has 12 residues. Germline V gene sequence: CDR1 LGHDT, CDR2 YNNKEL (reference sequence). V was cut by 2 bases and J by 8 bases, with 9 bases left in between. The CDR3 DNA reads TGTGCCAGCAGCCAAAAGCCCACCGGCTACACCTTC. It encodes CASSQKPTGYTF.

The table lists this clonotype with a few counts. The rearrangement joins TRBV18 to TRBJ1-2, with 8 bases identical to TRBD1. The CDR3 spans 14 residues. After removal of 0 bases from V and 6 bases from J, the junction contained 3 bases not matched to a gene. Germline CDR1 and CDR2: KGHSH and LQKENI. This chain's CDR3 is CASSPPPQGDGYTF. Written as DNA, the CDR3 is TGTGCCAGCTCACCACCCCCACAGGGGGATGGCTACACCTTC.

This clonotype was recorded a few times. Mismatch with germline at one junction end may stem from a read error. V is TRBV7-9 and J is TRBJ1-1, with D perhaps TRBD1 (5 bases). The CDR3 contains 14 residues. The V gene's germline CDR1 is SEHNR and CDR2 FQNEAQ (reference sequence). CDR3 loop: CSSSFSARDTEAFF. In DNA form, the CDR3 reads TGTTCCAGCAGCTTTTCCGCCAGGGACACTGAAGCTTTCTTT.

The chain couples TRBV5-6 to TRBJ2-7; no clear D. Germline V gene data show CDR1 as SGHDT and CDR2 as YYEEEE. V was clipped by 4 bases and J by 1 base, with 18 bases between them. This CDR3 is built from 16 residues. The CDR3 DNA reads TGTGCCAGCAGCCTCCCATATCGCATCTCTTCCTACGAGCAGTACTTC. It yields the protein CASSLPYRISSYEQYF.

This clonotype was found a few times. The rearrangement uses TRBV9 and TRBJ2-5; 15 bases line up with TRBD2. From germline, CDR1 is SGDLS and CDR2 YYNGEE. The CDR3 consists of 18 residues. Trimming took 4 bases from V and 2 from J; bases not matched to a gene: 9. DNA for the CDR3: TGTGCCAGCAGCCCTGGACTAGCGGGAGGGCCGGGACAAGAGACCCAGTACTTC. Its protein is CASSPGLAGGPGQETQYF.

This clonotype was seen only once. CDR3 DNA: TGTGCCAGCCCTGGGCAGGGGATTCGAGATACGCAGTATTTT. This translates into CASPGQGIRDTQYF. The chain carries TRBV2 and TRBJ2-3, with a tentative D call TRBD1 (6 bases). CDR1 and CDR2 from the germline V gene are SNHLY and FYNNEI. Between the trimmed V and J ends, which lost 8 bases and 5 bases, there was a span of 17 bases. This CDR3 comprises 14 residues.

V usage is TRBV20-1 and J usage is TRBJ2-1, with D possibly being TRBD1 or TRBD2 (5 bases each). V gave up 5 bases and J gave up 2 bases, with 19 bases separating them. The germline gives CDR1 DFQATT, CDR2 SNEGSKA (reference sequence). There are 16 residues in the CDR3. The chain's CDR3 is CSAGCSRDLPYNEQFF. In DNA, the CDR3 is TGCAGTGCTGGCTGTTCCCGGGACCTGCCCTACAATGAGCAGTTCTTC.

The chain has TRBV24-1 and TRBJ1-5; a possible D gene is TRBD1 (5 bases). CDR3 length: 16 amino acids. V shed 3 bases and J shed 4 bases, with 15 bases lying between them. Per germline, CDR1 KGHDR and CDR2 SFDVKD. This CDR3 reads CATSDRFGGVNQPQHF. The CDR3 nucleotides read TGTGCCACCAGTGATCGGTTTGGGGGAGTTAATCAGCCCCAGCATTTT.

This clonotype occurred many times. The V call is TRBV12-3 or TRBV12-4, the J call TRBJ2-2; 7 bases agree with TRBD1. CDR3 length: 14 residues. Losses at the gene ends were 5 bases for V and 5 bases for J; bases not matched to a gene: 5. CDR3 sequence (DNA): TGTGCCAGCAGTAGGGGACAGAGGACCGGGGAGCTGTTTTTT. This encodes CASSRGQRTGELFF.

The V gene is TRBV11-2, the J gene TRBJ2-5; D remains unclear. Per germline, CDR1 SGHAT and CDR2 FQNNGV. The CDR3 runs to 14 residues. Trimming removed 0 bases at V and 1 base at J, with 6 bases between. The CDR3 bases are TGTGCCAGCAGCTTAGATCCAGTCCAAGAGACCCAGTACTTC. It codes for CASSLDPVQETQYF.

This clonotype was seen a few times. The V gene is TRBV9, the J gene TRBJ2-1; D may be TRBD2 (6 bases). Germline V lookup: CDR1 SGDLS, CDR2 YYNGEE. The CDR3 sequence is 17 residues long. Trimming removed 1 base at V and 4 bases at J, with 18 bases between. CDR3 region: CASSVTGLPTRYNEQFF. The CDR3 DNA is TGTGCCAGCAGCGTAACGGGACTCCCAACGCGATACAATGAGCAGTTCTTC.

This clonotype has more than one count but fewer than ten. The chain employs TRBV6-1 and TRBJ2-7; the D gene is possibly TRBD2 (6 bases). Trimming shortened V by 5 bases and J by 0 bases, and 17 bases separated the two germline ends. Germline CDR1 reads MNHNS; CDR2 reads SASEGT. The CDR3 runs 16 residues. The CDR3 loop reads CASSRRTSSSSYEQYF. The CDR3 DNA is TGTGCCAGCAGTAGGAGAACTAGCTCCAGCTCCTACGAGCAGTACTTC.

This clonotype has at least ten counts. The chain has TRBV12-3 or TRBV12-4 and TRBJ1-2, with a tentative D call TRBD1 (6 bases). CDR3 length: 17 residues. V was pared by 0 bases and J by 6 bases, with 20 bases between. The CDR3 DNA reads TGTGCCAGCAGTTTAGCGTCTCCCGCCGGGGGCGCACATGGCTACACCTTC. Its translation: CASSLASPAGGAHGYTF.

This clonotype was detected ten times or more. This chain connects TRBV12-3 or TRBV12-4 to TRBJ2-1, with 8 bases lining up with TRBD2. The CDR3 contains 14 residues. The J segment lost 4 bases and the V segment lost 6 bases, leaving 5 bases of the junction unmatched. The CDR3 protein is CASRRTSGYNEQFF. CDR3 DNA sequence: TGTGCCAGCAGACGTACTAGCGGTTACAATGAGCAGTTCTTC.

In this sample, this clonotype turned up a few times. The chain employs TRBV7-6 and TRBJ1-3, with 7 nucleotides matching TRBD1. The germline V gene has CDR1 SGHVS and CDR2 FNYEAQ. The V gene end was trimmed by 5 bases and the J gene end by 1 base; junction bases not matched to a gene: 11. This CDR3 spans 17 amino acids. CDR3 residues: CASSGRQGLLSGNTIYF. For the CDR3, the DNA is TGTGCCAGCAGCGGAAGACAGGGATTGCTATCTGGAAACACCATATATTTT.

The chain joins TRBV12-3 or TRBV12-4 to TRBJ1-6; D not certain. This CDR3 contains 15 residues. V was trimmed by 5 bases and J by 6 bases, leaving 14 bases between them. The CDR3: CASSLDSGVNSPLHF. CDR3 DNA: TGTGCCAGCAGTCTAGACTCGGGTGTTAATTCACCCCTCCACTTT.

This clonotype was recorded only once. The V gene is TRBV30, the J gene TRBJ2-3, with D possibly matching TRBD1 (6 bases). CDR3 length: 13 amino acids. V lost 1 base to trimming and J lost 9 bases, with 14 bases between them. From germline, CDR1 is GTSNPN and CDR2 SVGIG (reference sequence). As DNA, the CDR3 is TGTGCCTGGAGTGGAAGCGAGGGGGTAACGCAGTATTTT. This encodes CAWSGSEGVTQYF.

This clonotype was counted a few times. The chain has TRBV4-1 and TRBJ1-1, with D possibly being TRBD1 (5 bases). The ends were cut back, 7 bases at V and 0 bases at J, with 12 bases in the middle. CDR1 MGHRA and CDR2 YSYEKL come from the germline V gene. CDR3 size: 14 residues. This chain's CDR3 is CASTRGELNTEAFF. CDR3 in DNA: TGCGCCAGCACCCGGGGGGAGTTGAACACTGAAGCTTTCTTT.